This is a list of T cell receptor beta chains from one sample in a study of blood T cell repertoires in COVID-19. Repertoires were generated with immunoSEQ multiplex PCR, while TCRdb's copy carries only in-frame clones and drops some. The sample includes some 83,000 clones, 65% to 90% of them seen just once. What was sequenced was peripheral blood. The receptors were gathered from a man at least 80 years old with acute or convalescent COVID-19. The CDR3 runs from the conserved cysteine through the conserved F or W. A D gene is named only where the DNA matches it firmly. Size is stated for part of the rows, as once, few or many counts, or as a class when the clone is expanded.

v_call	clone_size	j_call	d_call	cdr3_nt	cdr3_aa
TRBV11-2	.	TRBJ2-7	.	TGTGCCAGCAGCTCGGACCGGGACTACGAGCAGTACTTC	CASSSDRDYEQYF
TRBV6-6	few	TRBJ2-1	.	TGTGCCAGCAGTTACCTGGCAGACAATGAGCAGTTCTTC	CASSYLADNEQFF
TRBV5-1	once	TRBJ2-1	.	TGCGCCAGCAGCTTGGCTGTCCACAATGAGCAGTTCTTC	CASSLAVHNEQFF
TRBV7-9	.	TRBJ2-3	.	TGTGCCAGCAGCTTAGGAGGCGTCGCTTTGGATACGCAGTATTTT	CASSLGGVALDTQYF
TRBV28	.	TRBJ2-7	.	TGTGCCAGCAGGCGACAGAACTACGAGCAGTACTTC	CASRRQNYEQYF
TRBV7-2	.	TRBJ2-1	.	TGTGCCAGCAGCCGCAGGGTTACCTACAATGAGCAGTTCTTC	CASSRRVTYNEQFF
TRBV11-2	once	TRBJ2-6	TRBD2	TGTGCCAGCAGCCTCAGACTAGCGAGTAGCTCTGGGGCCAACGTCCTGACTTTC	CASSLRLASSSGANVLTF
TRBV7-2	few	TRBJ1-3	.	TGTGCCAGCAGCTCAGGGCCTGGAAACACCATATATTTT	CASSSGPGNTIYF
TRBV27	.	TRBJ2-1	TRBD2	TGTGCCAGCAGTTCCAACCCGGGACTAGCGCAGGGACGACAGTTCTTC	CASSSNPGLAQGRQFF
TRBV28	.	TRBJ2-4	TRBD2	TGTGCCAGCAGTTCGCGGACTAGCGGAAACATTCAGTACTTC	CASSSRTSGNIQYF
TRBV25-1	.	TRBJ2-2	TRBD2	TGTGCCAGCAGTGAATTTGCCGAGCGGGGGAACACCGGGGAGCTGTTTTTT	CASSEFAERGNTGELFF
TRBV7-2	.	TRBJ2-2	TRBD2	TGTGCCAGCAGCTCTACCCTAGGACTAGAAAGTAACACCGGGGAGCTGTTTTTT	CASSSTLGLESNTGELFF
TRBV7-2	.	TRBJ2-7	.	TGTGCCAGCAGCTTAGGAGGGGGGGCGAATCCCTACGAGCAGTACTTC	CASSLGGGANPYEQYF
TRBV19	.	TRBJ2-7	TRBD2	TGTGCCAGTAGTATAGAAATCTCGGGACTAGCGGGAGGGCCGTCCTACGAGCAGTACTTC	CASSIEISGLAGGPSYEQYF
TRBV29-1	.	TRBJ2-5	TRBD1	TGCAGCGTTCCGGGACAGGGGGCCCAAGAGACCCAGTACTTC	CSVPGQGAQETQYF
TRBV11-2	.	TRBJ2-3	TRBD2	TGTGCCAGCAGCTCACCGGGACTAGCGGGAGGCATCACAGATACGCAGTATTTT	CASSSPGLAGGITDTQYF
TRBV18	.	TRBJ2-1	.	TGTGCCAGCTCACAGTCAAGGGGGAGTGGCGCCTACAATGAGCAGTTCTTC	CASSQSRGSGAYNEQFF
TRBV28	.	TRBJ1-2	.	TGTGCCAGCAGTTTTACAGGGCTGGGCTACACCTTC	CASSFTGLGYTF
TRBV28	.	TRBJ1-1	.	TGTGCCAGCAAGAGGGCGACGCCCGGCACTGAAGCTTTCTTT	CASKRATPGTEAFF
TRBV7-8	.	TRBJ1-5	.	TGTGCCAGCAGCTTAGATCGGAGCTCTCCCCAGCATTTT	CASSLDRSSPQHF
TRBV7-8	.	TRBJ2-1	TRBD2	TGTGCCAGCAGCTTTAAACTAGCGGTTTACAATGAGCAGTTCTTC	CASSFKLAVYNEQFF
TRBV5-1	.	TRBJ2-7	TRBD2	TGCGCCAGCAGCCCAGGACTAGCGGGAGTCCTCGGCAGCGAGCAGTACTTC	CASSPGLAGVLGSEQYF
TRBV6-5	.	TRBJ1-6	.	TGTGCCAGCACCCTACAGGTTATGGTTTCACCCCTCCACTTT	CASTLQVMVSPLHF
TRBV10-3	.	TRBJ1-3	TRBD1	TGTGCCATCAGCGGCCCGGGACAGCCGAGCTCTGGAAACACCATATATTTT	CAISGPGQPSSGNTIYF
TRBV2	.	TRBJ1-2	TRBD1	TGTGCCAGCAGTGAACACAGGGGGAACTATGGCTACACCTTC	CASSEHRGNYGYTF
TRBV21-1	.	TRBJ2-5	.	TGTGCCAGCGGAGCCAAGGAGACCCAGTACTTC	CASGAKETQYF
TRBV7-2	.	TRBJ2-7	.	TGTGCCAGCAGCTTAGCGCTGACGGGAGCGGTTTACGAGCAGTACTTC	CASSLALTGAVYEQYF
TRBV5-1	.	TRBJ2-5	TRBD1	TGCGCCAGCAGCTTGGGACAGGGGATCGAGACCCAGTACTTC	CASSLGQGIETQYF
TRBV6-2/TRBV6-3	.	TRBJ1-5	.	TGTGCCAGCAGTTACCCTGATCAGCCCCAGCATTTT	CASSYPDQPQHF
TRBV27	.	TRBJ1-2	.	TGTGCCAGCAGTACGTCCAGGGGTTTAAACTATGGCTACACCTTC	CASSTSRGLNYGYTF
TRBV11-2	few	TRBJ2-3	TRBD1	TGTGCCAGCAGCGTCGGACAGGGGTCAGATACGCAGTATTTT	CASSVGQGSDTQYF
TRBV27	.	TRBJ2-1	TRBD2	TGTGCCAGCAGTCCGCTTGGGACTAGCGGGAGAGCACTCTACAATGAGCAGTTCTTC	CASSPLGTSGRALYNEQFF
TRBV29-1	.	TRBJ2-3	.	TGCAGCGTTGTACGGCTGGACAGACTCACAGATACGCAGTATTTT	CSVVRLDRLTDTQYF
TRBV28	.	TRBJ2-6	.	TGTGCCAGCAGCTCTGGGGCCTCTGGGGCCAACGTCCTGACTTTC	CASSSGASGANVLTF
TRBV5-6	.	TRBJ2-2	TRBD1	TGTGCCAGCAGCCCAGCCCGGACAGGGGGGACCGGGGAGCTGTTTTTT	CASSPARTGGTGELFF
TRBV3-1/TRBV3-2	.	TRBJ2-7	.	TGTGCCAGCAGCCAAAGGGCCACAGGGAATAGCTACGAGCAGTACTTC	CASSQRATGNSYEQYF
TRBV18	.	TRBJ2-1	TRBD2	TGTGCCAGCTCACCTCGACTAGCGGGAGAGGACAATGAGCAGTTCTTC	CASSPRLAGEDNEQFF